Listed here is a single TCR beta chain. The antigen this receptor binds is unknown. The record has no base qualities; no much larger clone is one base away. The data derive from a study of blood T cell repertoires in COVID-19 (dated by TCRdb to between 2020 and 2021). Broadly, across the study: Samples from collaborators originated in the United States, Italy and Spain and spanned both the acute and convalescent phases of COVID-19. The prospective study material was composed of cDNA or gDNA derived from T cells, B-cell-depleted T cells, or PBMCs. Deeply sampled blood TCRbeta repertoires from subjects exposed to, actively infected with, or recovered from COVID-19 were included in the dataset. The repertoires were released in a freely available public database intended as a resource for research on the immune response to SARS-CoV-2. Samples were obtained from the ongoing ImmuneRACE study (first 160 participants) and from roughly 1,300 subjects provided by 6 global collaborators. A de-identified subject ID, COVID-19 status, age in years and sex were almost always included in the sample metadata. Where HLA class I and class II types were available, the types were taken from metadata supplied by the sample provider, not from assay-based typing.

Its CDR3 holds 17 amino acids, cysteine through phenylalanine. The DNA shown is the 51-base CDR3, in frame from base 1. Overall results and qualifications from the work: The amount of clinical and demographic metadata varied by source and participant and was provided uncurated.

TCRbeta CDR3 regions were amplified from genomic DNA using the immunoSEQ Assay, a bias-controlled multiplex PCR. For the original study's pipeline: The number of nucleated cells in each sample was estimated by amplification of reference gene primers within the assay. Sequence reads were collapsed and filtered to measure the absolute abundance of every unique TCRbeta CDR3 rearrangement. Productive Simpson clonality was computed per sample as the square root of Simpson's diversity index over productive rearrangements. TCRdb re-hosts the immuneACCESS table, in-frame sequences only. Its copies lack some clones; in the studies checked, an unresolved V gene accounts for under half of them, and the cause for the rest is not known. The V and J calls and the clone size are those of that table, but D and trimming were determined from the DNA. The sample table records about 120,000 clones; around 63% of these occur just once. 2% to 2.5% of the sample is in the top ten clones.

Collaborating institutions collected whole blood in K2EDTA tubes following their own protocols. For TCRbeta analysis, collaborators shipped samples as frozen whole blood, isolated PBMCs, or DNA extracted from either of those sample types. Material: peripheral blood. The source is a woman aged 65 to 85 with acute or convalescent COVID-19. The sequence is built from TRBV21-1 and TRBJ2-7; the table calls TRBD1, which could not be checked here. TRBV21-1 is reported as a pseudogene. The nucleotides are TGTGCCAGCAGCAAAGCTCCCACAAGACACCCATCCTACGAGCAGTACTTC. This gives the protein CASSKAPTRHPSYEQYF.